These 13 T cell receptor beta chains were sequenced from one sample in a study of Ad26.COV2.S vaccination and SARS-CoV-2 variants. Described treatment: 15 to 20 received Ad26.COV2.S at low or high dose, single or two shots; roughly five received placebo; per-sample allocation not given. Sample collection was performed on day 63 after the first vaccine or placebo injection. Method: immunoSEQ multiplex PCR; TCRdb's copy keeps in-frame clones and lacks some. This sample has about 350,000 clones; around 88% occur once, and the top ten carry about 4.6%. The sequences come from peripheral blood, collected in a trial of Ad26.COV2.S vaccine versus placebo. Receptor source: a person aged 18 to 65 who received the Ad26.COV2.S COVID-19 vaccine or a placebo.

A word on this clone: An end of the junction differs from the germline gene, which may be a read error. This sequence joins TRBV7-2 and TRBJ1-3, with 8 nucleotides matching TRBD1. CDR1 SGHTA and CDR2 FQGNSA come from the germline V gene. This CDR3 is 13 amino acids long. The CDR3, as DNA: TGTGCCAGCAGCTTAACAGGGGGAAACATCATATATTTT. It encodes CASSLTGGNIIYF.

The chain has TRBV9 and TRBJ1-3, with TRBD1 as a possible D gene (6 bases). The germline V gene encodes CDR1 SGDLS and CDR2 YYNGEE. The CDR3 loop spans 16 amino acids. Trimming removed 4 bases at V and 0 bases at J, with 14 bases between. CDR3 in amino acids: CASSLRGGFSGNTIYF. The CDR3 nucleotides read TGTGCCAGCAGCCTCAGGGGAGGTTTCTCTGGAAACACCATATATTTT.

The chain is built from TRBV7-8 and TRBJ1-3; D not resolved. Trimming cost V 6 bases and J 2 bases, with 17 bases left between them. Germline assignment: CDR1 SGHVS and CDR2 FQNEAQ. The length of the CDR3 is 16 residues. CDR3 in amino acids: CASSSGFGGAGNTIYF. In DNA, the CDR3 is TGTGCCAGCAGTTCCGGGTTCGGAGGCGCTGGAAACACCATATATTTT.

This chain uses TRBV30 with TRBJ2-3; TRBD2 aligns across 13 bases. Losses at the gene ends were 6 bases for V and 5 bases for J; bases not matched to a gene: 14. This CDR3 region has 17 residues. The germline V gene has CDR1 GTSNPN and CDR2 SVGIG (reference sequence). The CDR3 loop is CACNTGLAGELGDTQYF. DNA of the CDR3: TGTGCCTGCAATACCGGACTAGCGGGAGAATTGGGAGATACGCAGTATTTT.

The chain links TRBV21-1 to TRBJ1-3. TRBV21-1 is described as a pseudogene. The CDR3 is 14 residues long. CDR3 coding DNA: TGTGCCAGCAGCAAAGAGGGGGGGGGAAACACCATATATTTT. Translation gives CASSKEGGGNTIYF.

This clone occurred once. The CDR3 loop reads CASSSGYQPQHF. For the CDR3, the DNA is TGTGCCAGCAGCTCCGGGTATCAGCCCCAGCATTTT. The rearrangement joins TRBV5-6 to TRBJ1-5, with D hard to call. The V gene's germline CDR1 is SGHDT and CDR2 YYEEEE. The V end lost 3 bases, the J end lost 5 bases, and 6 bases lay between the germline ends. This CDR3 is built from 12 residues.

The CDR3 is CATAGRTNTGELFF. DNA for the CDR3: TGTGCCACCGCGGGTCGTACGAACACCGGGGAGCTGTTTTTT. V gene TRBV19 combines with J gene TRBJ2-2; possible D gene TRBD2, 5 bases. The CDR3 runs to 14 residues. The V end was cut by 10 bases, the J end by 0 bases, with 12 bases between. Germline CDR1 and CDR2: LNHDA and SQIVND (reference sequence).

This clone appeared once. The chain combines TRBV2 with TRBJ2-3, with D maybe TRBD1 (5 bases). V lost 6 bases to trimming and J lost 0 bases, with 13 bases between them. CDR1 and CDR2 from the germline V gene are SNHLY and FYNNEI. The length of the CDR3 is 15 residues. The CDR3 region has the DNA TGTGCCAGCAGCCAGGGTCACCCTAGCACAGATACGCAGTATTTT. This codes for CASSQGHPSTDTQYF.

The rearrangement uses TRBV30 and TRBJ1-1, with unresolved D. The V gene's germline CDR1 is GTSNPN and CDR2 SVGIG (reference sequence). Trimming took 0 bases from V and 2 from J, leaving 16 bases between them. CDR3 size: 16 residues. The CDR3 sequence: CAWSVRGDPNNTEAFF. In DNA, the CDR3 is TGTGCCTGGAGTGTACGCGGGGATCCGAATAACACTGAAGCTTTCTTT.

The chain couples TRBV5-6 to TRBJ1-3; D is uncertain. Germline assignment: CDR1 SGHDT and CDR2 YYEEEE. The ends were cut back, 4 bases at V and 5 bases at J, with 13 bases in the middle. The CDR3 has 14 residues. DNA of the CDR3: TGTGCCAGCAGCCAGAGTCAGTTTCGAAACACCATATATTTT. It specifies CASSQSQFRNTIYF.

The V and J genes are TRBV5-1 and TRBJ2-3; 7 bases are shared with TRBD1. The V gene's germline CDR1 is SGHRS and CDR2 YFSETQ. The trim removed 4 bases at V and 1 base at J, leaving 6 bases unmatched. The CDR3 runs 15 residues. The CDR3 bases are TGCGCCAGCAGCCAACAAGGGACAGGCACAGATACGCAGTATTTT. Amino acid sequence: CASSQQGTGTDTQYF.

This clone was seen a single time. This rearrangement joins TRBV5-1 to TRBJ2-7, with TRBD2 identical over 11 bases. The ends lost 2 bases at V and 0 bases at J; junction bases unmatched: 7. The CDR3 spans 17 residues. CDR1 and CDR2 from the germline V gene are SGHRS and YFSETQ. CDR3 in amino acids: CASSLRLAGSNSYEQYF. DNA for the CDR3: TGCGCCAGCAGCTTAAGACTAGCGGGGTCGAACTCCTACGAGCAGTACTTC.

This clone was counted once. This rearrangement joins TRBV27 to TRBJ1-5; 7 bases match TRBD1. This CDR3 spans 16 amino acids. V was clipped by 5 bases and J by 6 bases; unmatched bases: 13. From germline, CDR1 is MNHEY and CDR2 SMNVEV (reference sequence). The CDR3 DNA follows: TGTGCCAGCAGTCCGAACGACAGGGTTCGCCCTCAGCCCCAGCATTTT. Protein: CASSPNDRVRPQPQHF.